These 5 T cell receptor beta chains originate from one sample sequenced in a study of blood T cell repertoires in COVID-19. Method: immunoSEQ multiplex PCR; TCRdb's copy keeps in-frame clones and lacks some. The sample records tens of thousands of clones, 70% to 90% being singletons. Source material: peripheral blood. The receptors were gathered from a human donor in a cohort sampled during active COVID-19.

The V call is TRBV3-1 (or the pseudogene TRBV3-2), the J call TRBJ1-6; D may be TRBD1 (5 bases). Deletions cut 4 bases from V and 6 bases from J, with 13 bases between. The germline V gene has CDR1 LGHDT and CDR2 YNNKEL (reference sequence). This CDR3 has 15 amino acids. CDR3 DNA: TGTGCCAGCAGCCGGAACGGGGGACCTAATTCACCCCTCCACTTT. Protein sequence: CASSRNGGPNSPLHF.

The chain joins TRBV4-3 to TRBJ1-5, with D perhaps matching TRBD1 (5 bases). The V end lost 4 bases, the J end lost 0 bases, and 10 bases lay between the germline ends. Germline lookup yields CDR1 LGHNA and CDR2 YSLEER. This CDR3 comprises 15 residues. The CDR3 DNA reads TGCGCCAGCAGCCTCGGTAGGGGTAGCAATCAGCCCCAGCATTTT. It codes for CASSLGRGSNQPQHF.

This chain joins TRBV7-8 and TRBJ1-2; D is possibly TRBD1 (5 bases). The CDR3 spans 19 residues. V was cut by 1 base and J by 6 bases, with 27 bases left in between. Germline V gene data show CDR1 as SGHVS and CDR2 as FQNEAQ. CDR3 coding DNA: TGTGCCAGCAGCTTAGTAGGCGGGGCAGGGAGAGTGGTACAGGATGGCTACACCTTC. It specifies CASSLVGGAGRVVQDGYTF.

J is TRBJ1-1 and V is TRBV3-1 (or the pseudogene TRBV3-2), with no clear D. Trimming took off 4 bases at V and 1 base at J, with 13 bases between the two ends. Germline V gene lookup returns CDR1 LGHDT and CDR2 YNNKEL (reference sequence). The CDR3 has 15 amino acids. The CDR3 region has the DNA TGTGCCAGCAGCCCCGGCACCGGGAGGAACACTGAAGCTTTCTTT. This sequence encodes CASSPGTGRNTEAFF.

CDR3 bases: TGTGCCAGCAGCTCGGGACAGGGTAGCACTGAAGCTTTCTTT. It specifies CASSSGQGSTEAFF. V and J are TRBV7-9 and TRBJ1-1, with 9 bases fitting TRBD1. This CDR3 spans 14 amino acids. J gave up 4 bases and V 4 bases, and 4 bases lay outside the gene matches. Germline V gene sequence: CDR1 SEHNR, CDR2 FQNEAQ (reference sequence).